One and the same sample provided the 27 T cell receptor beta chains below, sequenced in a study of blood T cell repertoires in COVID-19. Clones were read by immunoSEQ multiplex PCR, and TCRdb kept only the in-frame ones, dropping some. Among roughly 92,000 clones listed, approximately 83% were seen once. Sequenced input: peripheral blood. These receptor sequences come from a woman older than 75 with active or convalescent COVID-19.

This clone was detected only once. The J gene is TRBJ1-2, the V gene TRBV6-5; weak D call: TRBD1 (6 bases). The germline V gene has CDR1 MNHEY and CDR2 SVGAGI. The CDR3 runs 12 residues. V lost 7 bases to trimming and J lost 3 bases, with 9 bases between them. The chain's CDR3 is CASNGGHYGYTF. The CDR3 DNA reads TGTGCCAGCAACGGGGGGCACTATGGCTACACCTTC.

The chain joins TRBV5-4 to TRBJ1-2; D is undetermined. The germline gives CDR1 SGHNT, CDR2 YYREEE (reference sequence). The CDR3 consists of 13 residues. V dropped 4 bases and J dropped 1 base, with 8 bases sitting between them. The DNA for the CDR3 is TGTGCCAGCAGCCTACCCTTTAACTATGGCTACACCTTC. Its protein is CASSLPFNYGYTF.

The chain uses TRBV9 and TRBJ2-2; 10 positions match TRBD2. The CDR3 spans 16 residues. The trim removed 4 bases at V and 4 bases at J, leaving 7 bases unmatched. Germline assignment: CDR1 SGDLS and CDR2 YYNGEE. CDR3 in amino acids: CASSPPLAGATGELFF. DNA of the CDR3: TGTGCCAGCAGCCCACCTCTAGCGGGGGCCACCGGGGAGCTGTTTTTT.

The rearrangement links TRBV5-4 to TRBJ2-7; 8 bases are a match to TRBD1. The CDR3 has 16 residues. J lost 0 bases, V lost 4 bases, and 9 bases had no gene match. Germline values: CDR1 SGHNT, CDR2 YYREEE (reference sequence). In nucleotides, the CDR3 is TGTGCCAGCAGCCCCCAGGGGGCCGTCTACTCCTACGAGCAGTACTTC. Translating it yields CASSPQGAVYSYEQYF.

The V call is TRBV9, the J call TRBJ1-1, with a possible D match to TRBD1 (6 bases). The CDR3 sequence is 21 residues long. Per germline, CDR1 SGDLS and CDR2 YYNGEE. The V end lost 3 bases, the J end lost 3 bases, and 33 bases lay between the germline ends. The CDR3: CASSDKQGIGFLSRVDTEAFF. DNA of the CDR3: TGTGCCAGCAGCGATAAACAGGGAATCGGTTTCCTTAGTCGGGTTGACACTGAAGCTTTCTTT.

The chain couples TRBV10-3 to TRBJ2-5; no definite D call. V lost 4 bases and J lost 2, with 5 bases in between. The CDR3 length is 12 residues. Germline CDR1 ENHRY, CDR2 SYGVKD. CDR3: CAISGDQETQYF. As DNA, the CDR3 is TGTGCCATCAGTGGAGATCAAGAGACCCAGTACTTC.

This rearrangement joins TRBV11-3 to TRBJ2-2, with TRBD2 identical over 8 bases. The CDR3 totals 15 residues. V dropped 5 bases and J dropped 4; count of bases not matched to a gene: 6. CDR1 is SGHNT and CDR2 is YENEEA in the germline V gene. In DNA, the CDR3 is TGTGCCAGCAGCCAACTCGGGGGGGGCACCGGGGAGCTGTTTTTT. Encoded protein: CASSQLGGGTGELFF. Full variable domain (rest looked up from reference TRBV11-3 and TRBJ2-2): EAGVVQSPRYKIIEKKQPVAFWCNPISGHNTLYWYLQNLGQGPELLIRYENEEAVDDSQLPKDRFSAERLKGVDSTLKIQPAELGDSAVYLCASSQLGGGTGELFFGEGSRLTVL.

This rearrangement joins TRBV27 to TRBJ2-7, with 8 bases fitting TRBD1. The V and J ends lost 5 bases and 4 bases, in that order; junction bases with no gene match: 10. Germline V gene lookup returns CDR1 MNHEY and CDR2 SMNVEV (reference sequence). The CDR3 runs 15 residues. The CDR3 here is CASSTSRTGNYEQYF. CDR3 nucleotides: TGTGCCAGCAGTACTTCCAGGACAGGGAATTACGAGCAGTACTTC.

V gene TRBV18 combines with J gene TRBJ2-1; TRBD2 agrees at 12 bases. The CDR3 length is 17 residues. The germline V gene encodes CDR1 KGHSH and CDR2 LQKENI. The V and J ends lost 0 bases and 5 bases, in that order; junction bases with no gene match: 5. The CDR3 is CASSPPGLAGRDNEQFF. CDR3 DNA: TGTGCCAGCTCACCACCCGGACTAGCGGGGAGGGACAATGAGCAGTTCTTC.

This chain joins TRBV28 and TRBJ1-6; tentatively, D is TRBD1 (6 bases). The V gene's germline CDR1 is MDHEN and CDR2 SYDVKM. The CDR3 runs to 16 residues. V shed 6 bases and J shed 9 bases, with 21 bases lying between them. The CDR3 spells CASSFLPGQRSSPLHF. For the CDR3, the DNA is TGTGCCAGCAGCTTCCTTCCGGGACAAAGGAGTTCACCCCTCCACTTT.

V is TRBV19 and J is TRBJ2-1; 8 bases line up with TRBD2. The J segment lost 4 bases and the V segment lost 5 bases, leaving 4 bases of the junction unmatched. The CDR3 extends over 14 amino acids. Per germline, CDR1 LNHDA and CDR2 SQIVND (reference sequence). The CDR3 here is CASSRGGLYNEQFF. The CDR3 DNA follows: TGTGCCAGTAGTCGGGGGGGGCTGTACAATGAGCAGTTCTTC.

In DNA, the CDR3 is TGTGCCTGGATCATATGTGGAGGGGGCCTAGCCACAGATACGCAGTATTTT. Translated: CAWIICGGGLATDTQYF. The chain is built from TRBV30 and TRBJ2-3, with a weak D call TRBD1 (7 bases). Trimming took 4 bases from V and 2 from J, leaving 22 bases between them. The CDR3 spans 17 residues. CDR1 is GTSNPN and CDR2 is SVGIG in the germline V gene (reference sequence).

The gene calls are TRBV2 and TRBJ2-5, with D perhaps TRBD2 (6 bases). Looked up from germline, CDR1 is SNHLY and CDR2 is FYNNEI. The CDR3 covers 16 residues. V gave up 4 bases and J gave up 1 base, with 16 bases separating them. The CDR3 spells CASSASLALPQETQYF. CDR3 DNA: TGTGCCAGCAGTGCTAGTCTAGCGCTACCCCAAGAGACCCAGTACTTC.

J is TRBJ2-1 and V is TRBV28, with 8 bases aligning to TRBD2. CDR3 length equals 19 residues. V was clipped by 7 bases and J by 0 bases; unmatched bases: 17. Germline V gene sequence: CDR1 MDHEN, CDR2 SYDVKM. The CDR3 DNA reads TGTGCCAGCACCAAAAAGCGGGAGTGGGGAAAGAGCTCCTACAATGAGCAGTTCTTC. Translated: CASTKKREWGKSSYNEQFF.

Notes on this clone: The same CDR3 is also encoded by other DNA sequences in this sample. V usage is TRBV29-1 and J usage is TRBJ1-2, with TRBD1 identical over 7 bases. The CDR3 length is 12 residues. J was trimmed by 7 bases and V by 7 bases; bases with no gene match: 9. Germline CDR1 SQVTM, CDR2 ANQGSEA. The CDR3 here is CSGSTGRFGYTF. The DNA of the CDR3 is TGCAGCGGGTCGACAGGGAGATTTGGCTACACCTTC.

The chain carries TRBV19 and TRBJ2-1, with D possibly being TRBD1 (6 bases). Per germline, CDR1 LNHDA and CDR2 SQIVND (reference sequence). This CDR3 contains 13 residues. Trimming shortened V by 2 bases and J by 9 bases, and 11 bases separated the two germline ends. The CDR3 bases are TGTGCCAGTAGTATAATGGGGGCCGGTGAGCAGTTCTTC. It encodes CASSIMGAGEQFF.

V usage is TRBV7-2 and J usage is TRBJ2-3; TRBD2 agrees at 9 bases. CDR1 and CDR2 (germline): SGHTA, FQGNSA. V dropped 3 bases and J dropped 6; count of bases not matched to a gene: 4. The CDR3 has 14 residues. The CDR3 spells CASSFGLASDTQYF. CDR3 nucleotide sequence: TGTGCCAGCAGCTTCGGACTAGCGTCGGATACGCAGTATTTT.

The chain carries TRBV19 and TRBJ1-5; 7 bases line up with TRBD1. The CDR3 is 14 amino acids. V trimming: 5 bases; J trimming: 4 bases; junction bases outside the gene matches: 5. CDR1 and CDR2 from the germline V gene are LNHDA and SQIVND (reference sequence). CDR3 sequence: CASSPQQGNQPQHF. DNA of the CDR3: TGTGCCAGTAGTCCGCAACAGGGGAATCAGCCCCAGCATTTT.

V and J are TRBV2 and TRBJ1-3, with D unresolved. Germline V gene sequence: CDR1 SNHLY, CDR2 FYNNEI. The CDR3 contains 14 residues. V lost 3 bases and J 4 bases, leaving 10 bases between the germline ends. CDR3 sequence: CASSEQIIGNTIYF. The CDR3 nucleotides read TGTGCCAGCAGTGAGCAGATTATCGGAAACACCATATATTTT.

This clone was counted a few times. The V call is TRBV28, the J call TRBJ1-5; D unclear. The germline V and J ends were trimmed by 11 bases and 0 bases, with 14 bases remaining between them. There are 14 residues in the CDR3. Germline V CDR1 and CDR2: MDHEN, SYDVKM. CDR3 coding DNA: TGTGCCCCAAAAAATGGGCTTAGCAATCAGCCCCAGCATTTT. Protein product: CAPKNGLSNQPQHF.

J is TRBJ2-3 and V is TRBV30, with D possibly TRBD2 on 6 matching bases. The CDR3 runs to 15 residues. Trimming removed 1 base from V and 2 bases from J, with 13 bases in between. Germline V lookup: CDR1 GTSNPN, CDR2 SVGIG (reference sequence). This CDR3 reads CAWSAGLSDTDTQYF. The CDR3 bases are TGTGCCTGGAGTGCGGGACTTTCAGACACAGATACGCAGTATTTT. The full variable domain, with the rest looked up from reference TRBV30 and TRBJ2-3, is SQTIHQWPATLVQPVGSPLSLECTVEGTSNPNLYWYRQAAGRGLQLLFYSVGIGQISSEVPQNLSASRPQDRQFILSSKKLLLSDSGFYLCAWSAGLSDTDTQYFGPGTRLTVL.

V gene TRBV5-1 combines with J gene TRBJ2-5; 10 bases are a match to TRBD2. The CDR3 is 16 amino acids. The V gene's germline CDR1 is SGHRS and CDR2 YFSETQ. Trimming took 4 bases from V and 2 from J; bases not matched to a gene: 8. CDR3 bases: TGCGCCAGCAGCCCGGTCCTAGCGGGAGAACAAGAGACCCAGTACTTC. Protein sequence: CASSPVLAGEQETQYF.

The V and J genes are TRBV29-1 and TRBJ2-5, with a weak D call TRBD2 (5 bases). CDR3 length: 14 amino acids. Germline lookup yields CDR1 SQVTM and CDR2 ANQGSEA. Deletions cut 6 bases from V and 2 bases from J, with 16 bases between. In DNA form, the CDR3 reads TGCAGCGTGCGTAGAGGGTTTGAGCAAGAGACCCAGTACTTC. This codes for CSVRRGFEQETQYF.

The rearrangement links TRBV7-3 to TRBJ2-6; 11 nucleotides match TRBD1. With V trimmed by 6 bases and J by 2 bases, 6 bases remained unmatched. There are 17 residues in the CDR3. Germline V gene lookup returns CDR1 SGHTA and CDR2 FQGTGA. The CDR3 bases are TGTGCCAGCAGTCTTGGACAGGGGGCGCCTGGGGCCAACGTCCTGACTTTC. Encoded protein: CASSLGQGAPGANVLTF.

CDR3 coding DNA: TGTGCCAGCCTAGGAAACAACTATGGCTACACCTTC. Translating gives CASLGNNYGYTF. The genes are TRBV28 and TRBJ1-2; no clear D gene. CDR1 MDHEN and CDR2 SYDVKM come from the germline V gene. CDR3 length: 12 amino acids. The V and J ends lost 8 bases and 2 bases respectively, with 9 bases between them.

This rearrangement joins TRBV6-4 to TRBJ2-1; 7 bases line up with TRBD1. Trimming removed 3 bases from V and 4 bases from J; junction bases left unmatched: 6. There are 15 residues in the CDR3. In germline, CDR1 is MRHNA, CDR2 SNTAGT. CDR3 sequence reads: CASSDQPGQYNEQFF. The CDR3 coding sequence is TGTGCCAGCAGTGATCAACCGGGACAGTACAATGAGCAGTTCTTC.

This clone was recorded once. This chain links TRBV27 with TRBJ1-5; D perhaps matches TRBD1 (5 bases). Germline loops: CDR1 MNHEY, CDR2 SMNVEV (reference sequence). This CDR3 region has 14 residues. V was clipped by 8 bases and J by 3 bases, with 14 bases between them. CDR3 nucleotides: TGTGCCAGCTCTAAAGCGGGGGTCAATCAGCCCCAGCATTTT. It is translated as CASSKAGVNQPQHF.